The clone carrying this TCR beta chain was seen repeatedly, ten times or more. This entry is derived from a study of CD8 T cells in ankylosing spondylitis. TCRdb reprocessed the 5' RACE reads via MiXCR and lists one record per CDR3 protein. The sample has approximately 38,000 distinct CDR3 sequences, 2.5% to 3.5% seen once. In germline, CDR1 is SGDLS, CDR2 YYNGEE. Trimming took off 3 bases at V and 0 bases at J, with 15 bases between the two ends. The CDR3 spans 17 residues. The source of this sequence is a male donor with ankylosing spondylitis or in good health (not recorded which). This chain joins TRBV9 and TRBJ2-2; D is unclear. The sample comprised blood, either unsorted or a sorted T cell fraction (not recorded which). CDR3 in amino acids: CASSAARLKTNTGELFF. CDR3 DNA sequence: TGTGCCAGCAGCGCCGCTAGACTGAAAACGAACACCGGGGAGCTGTTTTTT.